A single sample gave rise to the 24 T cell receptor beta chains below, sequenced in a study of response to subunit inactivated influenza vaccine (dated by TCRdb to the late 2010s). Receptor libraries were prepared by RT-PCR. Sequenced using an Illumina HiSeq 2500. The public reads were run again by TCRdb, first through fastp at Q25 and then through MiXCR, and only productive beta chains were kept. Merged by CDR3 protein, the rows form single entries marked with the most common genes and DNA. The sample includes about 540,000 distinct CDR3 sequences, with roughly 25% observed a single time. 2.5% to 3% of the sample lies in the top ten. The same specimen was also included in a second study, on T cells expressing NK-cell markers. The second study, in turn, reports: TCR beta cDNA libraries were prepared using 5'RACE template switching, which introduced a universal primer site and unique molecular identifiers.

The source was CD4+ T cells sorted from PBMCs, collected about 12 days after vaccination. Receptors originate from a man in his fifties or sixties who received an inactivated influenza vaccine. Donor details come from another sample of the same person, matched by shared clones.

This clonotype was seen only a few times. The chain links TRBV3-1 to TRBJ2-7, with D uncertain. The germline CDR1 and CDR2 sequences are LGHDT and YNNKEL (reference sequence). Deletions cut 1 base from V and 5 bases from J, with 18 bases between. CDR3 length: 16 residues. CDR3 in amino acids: CASSQAPKSLGHEQYF. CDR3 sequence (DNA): TGTGCCAGCAGCCAAGCTCCGAAGTCTCTAGGGCACGAGCAGTACTTC.

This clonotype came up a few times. The CDR3 loop is CASSLAFGTGNTEAFF. For the CDR3, the DNA is TGTGCCAGCAGCTTAGCCTTCGGGACAGGGAACACTGAAGCTTTCTTT. V usage is TRBV13 and J usage is TRBJ1-1; 8 bases align to TRBD1. V dropped 1 base and J dropped 1; count of bases not matched to a gene: 5. From germline, CDR1 is PRHDT and CDR2 FYEKMQ (reference sequence). The CDR3 covers 16 residues.

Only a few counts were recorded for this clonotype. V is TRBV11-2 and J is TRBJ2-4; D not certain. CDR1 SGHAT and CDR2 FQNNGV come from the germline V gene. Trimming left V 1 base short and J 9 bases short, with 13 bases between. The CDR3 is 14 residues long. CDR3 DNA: TGTGCCAGCAGCTTAGGGGTAGATTCCGCCATTCAGTACTTC. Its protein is CASSLGVDSAIQYF.

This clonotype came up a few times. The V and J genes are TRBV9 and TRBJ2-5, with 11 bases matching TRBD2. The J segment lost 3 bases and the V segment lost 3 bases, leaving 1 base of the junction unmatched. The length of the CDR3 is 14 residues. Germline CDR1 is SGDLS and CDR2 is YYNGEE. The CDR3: CASSETSGEETQYF. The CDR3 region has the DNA TGTGCCAGCAGCGAGACTAGCGGGGAAGAGACCCAGTACTTC. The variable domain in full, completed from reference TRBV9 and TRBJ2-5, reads DSGVTQTPKHLITATGQRVTLRCSPRSGDLSVYWYQQSLDQGLQFLIQYYNGEERAKGNILERFSAQQFPDLHSELNLSSLELGDSALYFCASSETSGEETQYFGPGTRLLVL.

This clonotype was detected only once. The CDR3 DNA reads as TGCAGTGCTCCCGAACTGGGAGTCACTGAAGCTTTCTTT. It specifies CSAPELGVTEAFF. The J gene is TRBJ1-1, the V gene TRBV20-1; D gene unclear. This CDR3 is 13 amino acids long. Germline CDR1 reads DFQATT; CDR2 reads SNEGSKA (reference sequence). V gave up 5 bases and J gave up 4 bases, with 14 bases separating them.

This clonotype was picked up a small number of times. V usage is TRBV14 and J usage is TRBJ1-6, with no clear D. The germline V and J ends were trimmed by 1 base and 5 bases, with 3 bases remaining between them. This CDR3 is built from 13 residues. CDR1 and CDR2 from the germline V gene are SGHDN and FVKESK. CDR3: CASSQGHNSPLHF. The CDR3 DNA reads TGTGCCAGCAGCCAAGGACATAATTCACCCCTCCACTTT.

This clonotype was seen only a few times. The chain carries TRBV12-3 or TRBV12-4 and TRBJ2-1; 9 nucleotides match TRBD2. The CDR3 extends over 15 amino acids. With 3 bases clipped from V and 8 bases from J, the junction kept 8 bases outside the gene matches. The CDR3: CASSLVTSGGHEQFF. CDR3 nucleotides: TGTGCCAGCAGTTTGGTGACTAGCGGAGGACATGAGCAGTTCTTC.

The CDR3, as DNA: TGTGCCAGCAGCTCCCGACTAGCGGGAGGACTTGAGCAGTTCTTC. Protein sequence: CASSSRLAGGLEQFF. The J gene is TRBJ2-1, the V gene TRBV7-8; TRBD2 aligns across 13 bases. This CDR3 comprises 15 residues. Germline-derived CDR1 and CDR2 are SGHVS and FQNEAQ. Trimming removed 4 bases from V and 9 bases from J; junction bases left unmatched: 6.

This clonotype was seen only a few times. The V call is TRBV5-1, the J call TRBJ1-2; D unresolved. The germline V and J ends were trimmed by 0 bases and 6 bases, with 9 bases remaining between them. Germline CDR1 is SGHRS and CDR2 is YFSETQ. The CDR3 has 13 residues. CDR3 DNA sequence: TGCGCCAGCAGCTTGGTATCCCGAGATGGCTACACCTTC. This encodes CASSLVSRDGYTF.

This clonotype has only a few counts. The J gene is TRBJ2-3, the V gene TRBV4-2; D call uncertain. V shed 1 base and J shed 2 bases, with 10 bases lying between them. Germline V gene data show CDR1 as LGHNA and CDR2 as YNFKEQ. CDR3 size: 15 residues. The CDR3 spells CASSQVGPLTDTQYF. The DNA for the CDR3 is TGTGCCAGCAGCCAAGTTGGACCACTCACAGATACGCAGTATTTT.

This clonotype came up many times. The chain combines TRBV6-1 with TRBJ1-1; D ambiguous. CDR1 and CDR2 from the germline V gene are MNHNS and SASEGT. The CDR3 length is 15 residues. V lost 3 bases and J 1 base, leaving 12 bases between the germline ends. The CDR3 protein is CASSDQRVENTEAFF. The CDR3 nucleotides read TGTGCCAGCAGTGATCAGAGGGTGGAGAACACTGAAGCTTTCTTT.

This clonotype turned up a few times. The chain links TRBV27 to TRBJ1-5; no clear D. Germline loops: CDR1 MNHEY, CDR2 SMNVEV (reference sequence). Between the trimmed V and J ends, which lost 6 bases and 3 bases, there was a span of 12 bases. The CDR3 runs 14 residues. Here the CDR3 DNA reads TGTGCCAGCAGCCCAAACGTCTTCAATCAGCCCCAGCATTTT. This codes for CASSPNVFNQPQHF.

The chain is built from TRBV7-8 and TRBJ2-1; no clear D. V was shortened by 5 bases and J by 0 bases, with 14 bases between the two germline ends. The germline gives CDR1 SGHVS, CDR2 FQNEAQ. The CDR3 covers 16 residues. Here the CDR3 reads CASSVPTSSSYNEQFF. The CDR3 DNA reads TGTGCCAGCAGCGTGCCAACCTCGAGCTCCTACAATGAGCAGTTCTTC.

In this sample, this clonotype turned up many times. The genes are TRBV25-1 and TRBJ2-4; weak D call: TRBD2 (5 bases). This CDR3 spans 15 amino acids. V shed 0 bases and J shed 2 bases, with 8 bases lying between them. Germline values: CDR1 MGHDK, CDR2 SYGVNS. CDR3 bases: TGTGCCAGCAGTGAATATTCCGGGACCAAAAACATTCAGTACTTC. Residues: CASSEYSGTKNIQYF.

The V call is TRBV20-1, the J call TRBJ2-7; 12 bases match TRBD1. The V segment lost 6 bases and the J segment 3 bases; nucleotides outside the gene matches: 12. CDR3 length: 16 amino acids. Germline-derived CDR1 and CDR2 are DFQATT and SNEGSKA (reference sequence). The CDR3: CSAPGTGGRKYYEQYF. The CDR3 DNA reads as TGCAGTGCACCCGGGACAGGGGGCCGAAAGTACTACGAGCAGTACTTC.

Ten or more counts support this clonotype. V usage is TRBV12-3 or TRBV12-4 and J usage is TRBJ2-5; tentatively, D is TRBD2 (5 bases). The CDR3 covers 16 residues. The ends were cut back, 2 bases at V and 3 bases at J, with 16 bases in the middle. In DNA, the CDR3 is TGTGCCAGCAGTTTACGGGGTTGGAAGGAAAAAGAGACCCAGTACTTC. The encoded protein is CASSLRGWKEKETQYF.

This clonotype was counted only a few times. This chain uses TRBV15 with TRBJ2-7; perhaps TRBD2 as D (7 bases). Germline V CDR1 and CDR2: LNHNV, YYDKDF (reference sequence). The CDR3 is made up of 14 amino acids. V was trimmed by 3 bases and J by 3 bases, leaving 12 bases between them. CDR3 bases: TGTGCCACCAGCAGGGCTAGGGGGGGCTACGAGCAGTACTTC. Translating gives CATSRARGGYEQYF.

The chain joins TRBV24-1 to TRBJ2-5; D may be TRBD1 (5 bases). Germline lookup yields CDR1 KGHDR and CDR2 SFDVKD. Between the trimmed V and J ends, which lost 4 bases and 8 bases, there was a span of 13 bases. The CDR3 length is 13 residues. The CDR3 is CATSDRGRGTQYF. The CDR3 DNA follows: TGTGCCACCAGTGACCGTGGAAGGGGAACCCAGTACTTC.

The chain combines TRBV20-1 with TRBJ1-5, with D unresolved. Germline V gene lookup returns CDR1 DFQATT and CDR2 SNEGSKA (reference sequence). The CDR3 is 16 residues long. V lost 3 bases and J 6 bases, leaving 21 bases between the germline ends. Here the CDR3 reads CSASRPEYARAQPQHF. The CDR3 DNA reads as TGCAGTGCTAGTCGACCAGAGTATGCTCGGGCTCAGCCCCAGCATTTT.

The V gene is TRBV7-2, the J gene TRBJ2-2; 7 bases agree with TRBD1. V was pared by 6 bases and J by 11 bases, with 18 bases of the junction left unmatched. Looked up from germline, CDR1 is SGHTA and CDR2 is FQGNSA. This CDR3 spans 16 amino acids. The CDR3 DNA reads TGTGCCAGCAGAATAGTTACGACAGGGAACCCGGATGAGCTGTTTTTT. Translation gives CASRIVTTGNPDELFF.

The CDR3 here is CASSVGSAGGPYEQFF. In nucleotides, the CDR3 is TGTGCCAGCAGCGTAGGAAGTGCGGGAGGGCCCTATGAGCAGTTCTTC. This chain links TRBV9 with TRBJ2-1, with 9 positions matching TRBD2. V trimming: 0 bases; J trimming: 8 bases; junction bases outside the gene matches: 9. Germline V gene data show CDR1 as SGDLS and CDR2 as YYNGEE. The CDR3 loop spans 16 amino acids.

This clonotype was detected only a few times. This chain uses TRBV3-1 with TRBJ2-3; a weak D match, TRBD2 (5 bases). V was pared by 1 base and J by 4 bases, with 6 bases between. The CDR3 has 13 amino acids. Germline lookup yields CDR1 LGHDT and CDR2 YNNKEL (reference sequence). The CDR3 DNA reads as TGTGCCAGCAGCCAAGGAGGGCCAGATACGCAGTATTTT. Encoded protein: CASSQGGPDTQYF.

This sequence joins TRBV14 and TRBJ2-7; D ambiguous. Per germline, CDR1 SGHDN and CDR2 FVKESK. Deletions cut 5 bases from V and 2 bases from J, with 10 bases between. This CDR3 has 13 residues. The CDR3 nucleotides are TGTGCCAGCAGCATAAATGGCCCCTACGAGCAGTACTTC. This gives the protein CASSINGPYEQYF.

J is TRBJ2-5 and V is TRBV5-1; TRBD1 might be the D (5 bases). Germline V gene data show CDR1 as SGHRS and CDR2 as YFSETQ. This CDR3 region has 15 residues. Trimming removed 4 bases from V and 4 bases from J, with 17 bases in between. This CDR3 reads CASSKDGQGRETQYF. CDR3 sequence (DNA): TGCGCCAGCAGCAAGGACGGCCAGGGTAGAGAGACCCAGTACTTC.